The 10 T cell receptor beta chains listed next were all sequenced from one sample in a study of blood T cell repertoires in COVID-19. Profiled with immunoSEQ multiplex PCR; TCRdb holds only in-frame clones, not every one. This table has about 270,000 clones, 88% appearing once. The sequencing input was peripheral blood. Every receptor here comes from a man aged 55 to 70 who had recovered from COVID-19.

The chain's CDR3 is CASTGLPTYGYTF. The CDR3 nucleotides are TGTGCCAGTACAGGGCTCCCCACCTATGGCTACACCTTC. V is TRBV19 and J is TRBJ1-2, with D possibly being TRBD1 (5 bases). Germline assignment: CDR1 LNHDA and CDR2 SQIVND (reference sequence). Trimming left V 7 bases short and J 4 bases short, with 13 bases between. CDR3 size: 13 residues.

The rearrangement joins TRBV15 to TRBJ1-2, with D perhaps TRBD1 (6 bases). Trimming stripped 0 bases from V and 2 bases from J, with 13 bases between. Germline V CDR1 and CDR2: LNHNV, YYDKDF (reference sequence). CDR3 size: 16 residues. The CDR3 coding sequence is TGTGCCACCAGCAGAGATCTAGACAGGCAGAACTATGGCTACACCTTC. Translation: CATSRDLDRQNYGYTF.

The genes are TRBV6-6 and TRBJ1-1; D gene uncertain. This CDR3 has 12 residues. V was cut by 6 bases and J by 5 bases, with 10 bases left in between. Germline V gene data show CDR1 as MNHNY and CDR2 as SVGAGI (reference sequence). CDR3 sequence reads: CASSRGGTEAFF. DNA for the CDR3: TGTGCCAGCAGCCGGGGTGGAACTGAAGCTTTCTTT.

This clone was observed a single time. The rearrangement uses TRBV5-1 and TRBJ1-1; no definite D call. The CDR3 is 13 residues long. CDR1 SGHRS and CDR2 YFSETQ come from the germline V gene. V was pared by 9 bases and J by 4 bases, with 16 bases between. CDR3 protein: CATSIQGSTEAFF. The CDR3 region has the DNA TGCGCCACCTCCATCCAAGGGAGCACTGAAGCTTTCTTT.

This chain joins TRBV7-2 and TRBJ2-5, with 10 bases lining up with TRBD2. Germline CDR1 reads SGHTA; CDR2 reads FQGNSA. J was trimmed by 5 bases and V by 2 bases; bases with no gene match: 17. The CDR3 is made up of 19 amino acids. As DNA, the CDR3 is TGTGCCAGCAGCTTAAATCGGTGGCGGCGAGCGGGGGGGCTTGAGACCCAGTACTTC. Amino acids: CASSLNRWRRAGGLETQYF.

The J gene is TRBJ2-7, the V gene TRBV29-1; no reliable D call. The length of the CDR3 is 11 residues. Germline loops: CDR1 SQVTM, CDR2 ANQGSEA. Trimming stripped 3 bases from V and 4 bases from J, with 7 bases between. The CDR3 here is CSVDADYEQYF. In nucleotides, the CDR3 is TGCAGCGTTGATGCGGATTACGAGCAGTACTTC.

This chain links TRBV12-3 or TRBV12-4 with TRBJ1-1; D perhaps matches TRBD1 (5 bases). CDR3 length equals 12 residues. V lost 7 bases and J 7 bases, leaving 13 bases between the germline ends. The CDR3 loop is CASTSGGVEAFF. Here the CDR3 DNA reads TGTGCCAGCACCTCGGGGGGGGTTGAAGCTTTCTTT.

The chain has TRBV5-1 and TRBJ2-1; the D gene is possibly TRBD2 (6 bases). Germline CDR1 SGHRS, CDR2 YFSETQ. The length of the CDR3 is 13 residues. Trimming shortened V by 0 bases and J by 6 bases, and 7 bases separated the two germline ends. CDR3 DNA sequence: TGCGCCAGCAGCTTGGGGCGGGGCAATGAGCAGTTCTTC. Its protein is CASSLGRGNEQFF.

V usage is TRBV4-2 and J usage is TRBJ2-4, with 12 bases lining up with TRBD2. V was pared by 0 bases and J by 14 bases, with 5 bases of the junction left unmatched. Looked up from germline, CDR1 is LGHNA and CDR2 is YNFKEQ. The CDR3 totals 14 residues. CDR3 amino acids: CASSQELAGGSKYF. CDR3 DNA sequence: TGTGCCAGCAGCCAAGAACTAGCGGGGGGTTCTAAGTACTTC.

The CDR3 region is CASSSYRDRASRDGYTF. The CDR3 coding sequence is TGTGCCAGCAGTTCATACCGGGACAGGGCTAGTAGGGATGGCTACACCTTC. V usage is TRBV27 and J usage is TRBJ1-2; 9 nucleotides agree with TRBD1. This CDR3 comprises 17 residues. Germline V lookup: CDR1 MNHEY, CDR2 SMNVEV (reference sequence). J gave up 6 bases and V 4 bases, and 15 bases lay outside the gene matches.